Below are 16 T cell receptor beta chains sequenced from a single sample in a study of spatial heterogeneity in lung cancer. Time point reported: sample taken at primary tumor resection. Material for sequencing was whole RNA from tumor, nontumor lung or frozen PBMC, left unsorted. Each CDR3 protein is one row after TCRdb ran MiXCR on the 5' RACE reads. The data contain about 85,000 distinct CDR3 sequences, about 20% of them seen just once; the ten biggest clones take up roughly 6%. The input for sequencing was PBMCs, taken at surgery. The receptors come from a male donor with early-stage non-small cell lung cancer.

This clonotype was detected only a few times. The chain combines TRBV12-3 or TRBV12-4 with TRBJ2-1, with TRBD2 identical over 9 bases. The length of the CDR3 is 15 residues. Trimming cost V 0 bases and J 3 bases; bases outside gene matches: 0. In DNA, the CDR3 is TGTGCCAGCAGTTTAGCGACTAGCGGCTACAATGAGCAGTTCTTC. Amino acid sequence: CASSLATSGYNEQFF.

This clonotype occurred many times. The V call is TRBV29-1, the J call TRBJ2-1, with 12 bases aligning to TRBD2. Germline lookup yields CDR1 SQVTM and CDR2 ANQGSEA. Germline trimming cut 6 bases from V and 5 bases from J; bases unmatched to any gene: 14. This CDR3 comprises 17 residues. In DNA, the CDR3 is TGCAGCGTAGGTGGACTAGCGGGGTTTAATCGGAACAATGAGCAGTTCTTC. This codes for CSVGGLAGFNRNNEQFF.

At least ten counts were recorded for this clonotype. The chain carries TRBV6-2 or TRBV6-3 and TRBJ1-5, with 9 bases identical to TRBD1. In germline, CDR1 is MNHEY, CDR2 SVGEGT. The CDR3 loop spans 15 amino acids. Trimming took 2 bases from V and 7 from J; bases not matched to a gene: 6. This CDR3 reads CASSYVTGGAQPQHF. DNA for the CDR3: TGTGCCAGCAGTTACGTGACAGGGGGTGCACAGCCCCAGCATTTT.

The chain employs TRBV19 and TRBJ1-1; D is possibly TRBD1 (6 bases). The CDR3 is 14 amino acids. V was cut by 6 bases and J by 2 bases, with 13 bases left in between. Germline CDR1 is LNHDA and CDR2 is SQIVND (reference sequence). The CDR3 loop reads CASRPGQINTEAFF. The CDR3 nucleotides read TGTGCCAGTAGGCCCGGACAGATTAACACTGAAGCTTTCTTT. The full variable domain, with the rest looked up from reference TRBV19 and TRBJ1-1, is DGGITQSPKYLFRKEGQNVTLSCEQNLNHDAMYWYRQDPGQGLRLIYYSQIVNDFQKGDIAEGYSVSREKKESFPLTVTSAQKNPTAFYLCASRPGQINTEAFFGQGTRLTVV.

This clonotype was counted between two and nine times. This sequence joins TRBV6-2 or TRBV6-3 and TRBJ2-3, with TRBD1 identical over 9 bases. This CDR3 comprises 15 residues. V dropped 7 bases and J dropped 3; count of bases not matched to a gene: 8. From germline, CDR1 is MNHEY and CDR2 SVGEGT. Written as DNA, the CDR3 is TGTGCCAGCACTCGGACAGGGGATACTACAGATACGCAGTATTTT. Translation: CASTRTGDTTDTQYF.

The sample holds a few counts of this clonotype. As DNA, the CDR3 is TGTGCCAGCAGCCATTCACTAGCGGGACTCGGGGAGCTGTTTTTT. This gives the protein CASSHSLAGLGELFF. This sequence joins TRBV4-2 and TRBJ2-2; the match to TRBD2 covers 10 bases. V lost 3 bases and J lost 7; bases outside the gene matches: 5. The CDR3 has 15 residues. Per the germline V gene, CDR1 is LGHNA and CDR2 is YNFKEQ.

J is TRBJ2-3 and V is TRBV5-1; 8 nucleotides align to TRBD1. The germline V gene encodes CDR1 SGHRS and CDR2 YFSETQ. V trimming: 4 bases; J trimming: 0 bases; junction bases outside the gene matches: 7. The CDR3 loop spans 16 amino acids. This chain's CDR3 is CASSQRQGRSTDTQYF. CDR3 nucleotide sequence: TGCGCCAGCAGCCAACGACAGGGGCGTAGCACAGATACGCAGTATTTT.

Ten or more counts support this clonotype. The chain employs TRBV14 and TRBJ2-6; D is ambiguous. The germline CDR1 and CDR2 sequences are SGHDN and FVKESK. The CDR3 is 13 residues long. CDR3 protein: CASSSSGANVLTF. Written as DNA, the CDR3 is TGTGCTTCATCCTCTTCTGGGGCCAACGTCCTGACTTTC.

This chain uses TRBV19 with TRBJ2-2; 10 nucleotides align to TRBD1. The CDR3 runs to 15 residues. V gave up 5 bases and J gave up 9 bases; unmatched junction bases: 9. Germline CDR1 is LNHDA and CDR2 is SQIVND (reference sequence). The CDR3 nucleotides are TGTGCCAGTAGTGACCACGGGACAGGGGAATGGGAGCTGTTTTTT. Translated: CASSDHGTGEWELFF. Full variable domain (missing parts from reference TRBV19 and TRBJ2-2): DGGITQSPKYLFRKEGQNVTLSCEQNLNHDAMYWYRQDPGQGLRLIYYSQIVNDFQKGDIAEGYSVSREKKESFPLTVTSAQKNPTAFYLCASSDHGTGEWELFFGEGSRLTVL.

Only a few counts were recorded for this clonotype. The chain carries TRBV10-3 and TRBJ1-1; no reliable D call. There are 13 residues in the CDR3. Trimming cost V 1 base and J 4 bases, with 7 bases left between them. Germline CDR1 reads ENHRY; CDR2 reads SYGVKD. The CDR3 DNA sequence: TGTGCCATCAGTGAGTGGGGAGGCACTGAAGCTTTCTTT. This gives the protein CAISEWGGTEAFF.

This clonotype was seen many times. The chain combines TRBV20-1 with TRBJ1-2; D is unresolved. The V gene's germline CDR1 is DFQATT and CDR2 SNEGSKA (reference sequence). The CDR3 length is 15 residues. V lost 4 bases and J 8 bases, leaving 23 bases between the germline ends. The DNA of the CDR3 is TGCAGTGCTACAATACCCCCCCGACGGGGAGGCGGCTACACCTTC. Its translation is CSATIPPRRGGGYTF.

V gene TRBV6-5 combines with J gene TRBJ1-2; 10 positions match TRBD1. J was trimmed by 4 bases and V by 4 bases; bases with no gene match: 6. CDR3 length: 15 residues. Germline CDR1 and CDR2: MNHEY and SVGAGI. CDR3: CASSSHDRGPYGYTF. CDR3 coding DNA: TGTGCCAGCAGTTCTCACGACAGGGGGCCCTATGGCTACACCTTC.

This clonotype showed up many times. J is TRBJ2-1 and V is TRBV6-4, with 9 positions matching TRBD1. Trimming removed 8 bases from V and 3 bases from J; junction bases left unmatched: 11. CDR3 length: 16 amino acids. Germline CDR1 reads MRHNA; CDR2 reads SNTAGT. The CDR3 loop is CASSGTGNKDYNEQFF. The DNA for the CDR3 is TGTGCCAGCTCCGGGACAGGGAATAAGGACTACAATGAGCAGTTCTTC.

This clonotype occurred a few times. J is TRBJ2-1 and V is TRBV25-1; tentative D call: TRBD1 (6 bases). Germline lookup yields CDR1 MGHDK and CDR2 SYGVNS. The germline V and J ends were trimmed by 3 bases and 2 bases, with 8 bases remaining between them. CDR3 length: 14 amino acids. The CDR3 sequence: CASSDQGPYNEQFF. CDR3 bases: TGTGCCAGCAGTGATCAGGGGCCCTACAATGAGCAGTTCTTC.

This clonotype came up many times. V and J are TRBV5-5 and TRBJ2-1; 11 bases align to TRBD2. CDR3 length: 15 residues. The V gene's germline CDR1 is SGHKS and CDR2 YYEKEE (reference sequence). The J segment lost 5 bases and the V segment lost 4 bases, leaving 5 bases of the junction unmatched. As DNA, the CDR3 is TGTGCCAGCAGCCGGGGACTAGCGGTTAACAATGAGCAGTTCTTC. Translated, it gives CASSRGLAVNNEQFF. Based on the CDR3 plus reference TRBV5-5 and TRBJ2-1, the full variable domain is DAGVTQSPTHLIKTRGQQVTLRCSPISGHKSVSWYQQVLGQGPQFIFQYYEKEERGRGNFPDRFSARQFPNYSSELNVNALLLGDSALYLCASSRGLAVNNEQFFGPGTRLTVL.

J is TRBJ2-2 and V is TRBV19, with D tentatively TRBD2 (6 bases). With 4 bases removed from V and 0 bases from J, the gap between germline ends came to 15 bases. This CDR3 comprises 17 residues. Per germline, CDR1 LNHDA and CDR2 SQIVND (reference sequence). The CDR3 DNA is TGTGCCAGTAGTAGGGGTCGGAGGGCAGCGAACACCGGGGAGCTGTTTTTT. It codes for CASSRGRRAANTGELFF.